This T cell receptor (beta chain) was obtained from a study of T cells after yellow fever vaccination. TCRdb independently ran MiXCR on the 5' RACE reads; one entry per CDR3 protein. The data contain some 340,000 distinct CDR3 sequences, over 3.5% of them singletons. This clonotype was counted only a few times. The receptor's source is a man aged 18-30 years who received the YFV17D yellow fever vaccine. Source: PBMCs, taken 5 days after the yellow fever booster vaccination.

Here the CDR3 reads CASSLGQGFNEQFF. CDR3 nucleotide sequence: TGTGCCAGCAGTCTGGGACAGGGGTTCAATGAGCAGTTCTTC. The gene calls are TRBV6-5 and TRBJ2-1; 10 positions agree with TRBD1. This CDR3 comprises 14 residues. The germline V gene has CDR1 MNHEY and CDR2 SVGAGI. V lost 5 bases and J lost 6; bases outside the gene matches: 4.